Reported below is one T cell receptor (beta chain). The antigen is undetermined. The primer mix had 60 Vbeta and 13 Jbeta primers. The protocol was immunoSEQ multiplex PCR, while the TCRdb copy is restricted to in-frame clones and leaves out a portion. This table holds 180,000 or so clones, 62% found once. The data stem from a study of cytomegalovirus exposure and HLA in healthy donors. Study in general: Inside one of the first data releases sat about 91 million unique TCRs taken from HLA-typed donors.

Study-level points and caveats: Later analysis identified a missense DCLRE1C variant that was linked to TCR beta V- and J-gene trimming. A later analysis showed HLA-associated TCR beta chains outstripping equally common others in clonal expansion.

This CDR3 region has 14 residues. The V gene lost 0 bases and the J gene lost 10 bases, with 10 bases spanning the gap. Germline-derived CDR1 and CDR2 are LNHDA and SQIVND (reference sequence). V is TRBV19 and J is TRBJ1-6, with a possible D match to TRBD1 (5 bases). Sequencing was performed on PBMCs. This receptor was taken from a man in his forties in good health and CMV-seronegative. The CDR3 loop is CASSIDQGTSPLHF. The DNA of the CDR3 is TGTGCCAGTAGTATAGATCAGGGAACCTCACCCCTCCACTTT.